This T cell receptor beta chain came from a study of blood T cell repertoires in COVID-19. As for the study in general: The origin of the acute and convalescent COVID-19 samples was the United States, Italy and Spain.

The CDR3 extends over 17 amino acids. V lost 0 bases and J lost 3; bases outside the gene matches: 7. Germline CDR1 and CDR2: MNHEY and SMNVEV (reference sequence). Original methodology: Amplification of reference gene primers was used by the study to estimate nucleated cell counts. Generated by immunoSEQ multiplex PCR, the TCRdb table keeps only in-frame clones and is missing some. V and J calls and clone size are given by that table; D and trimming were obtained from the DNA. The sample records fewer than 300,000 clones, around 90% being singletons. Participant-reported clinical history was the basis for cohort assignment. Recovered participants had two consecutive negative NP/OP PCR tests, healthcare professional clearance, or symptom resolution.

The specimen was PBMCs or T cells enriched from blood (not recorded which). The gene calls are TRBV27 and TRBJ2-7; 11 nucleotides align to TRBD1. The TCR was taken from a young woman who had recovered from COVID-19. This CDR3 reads CASSLSRTGGTFYEQYF. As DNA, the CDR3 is TGTGCCAGCAGTTTATCACGGACAGGGGGCACTTTCTACGAGCAGTACTTC.